A selection of T cell receptor beta chains follows, all from one sample in a study of cytomegalovirus exposure and HLA in healthy donors. Generated by immunoSEQ multiplex PCR, the TCRdb table keeps only in-frame clones and is missing some. Among around 190,000 clones listed, around 80% were seen once. The sequencing input was PBMCs. These receptor sequences come from a woman aged 40 to 50 in good health and CMV-seronegative. The CDR3 runs from the conserved cysteine through the conserved F or W. D genes are given only for firm matches. Some rows have no size entry. The others give once, few or many, or a class for an expanded clone.

>TRBV29-1|TRBD1|few|TRBJ1-5
TGCAGCGTGGGGGTAGGGCAGGGGGCCGATCAGCCCCAGCATTTT
CSVGVGQGADQPQHF
>TRBV30|.|.|TRBJ1-1
TGTGCCTGGCGGCGGAAGATGAACACTGAAGCTTTCTTT
CAWRRKMNTEAFF
>TRBV21-1|.|.|TRBJ2-6
TGTGCCAGCAGCAGTTGGACAGGGGACCCCTCTGGGGCCAACGTCCTGACTTTC
CASSSWTGDPSGANVLTF
>TRBV30|.|.|TRBJ2-6
TGTGCCTGGAGACTTGGCTCTGGGGCCAACGTCCTGACTTTC
CAWRLGSGANVLTF
>TRBV5-4|TRBD2|.|TRBJ2-5
TGTGCCAGCAGCCCCCCCGGGAGCCCGGGGGGGACCCAGTACTTC
CASSPPGSPGGTQYF
>TRBV7-9|TRBD1|.|TRBJ1-3
TGTGCCAGCAGCCCCCTGCAGGGGGCCCATTTTAGCTCTGGAAACACCATATATTTT
CASSPLQGAHFSSGNTIYF
>TRBV28|TRBD2|.|TRBJ2-2
TGTGCCAGCCATCCGACCTCCGGGACTAGATTGACCGGGGAGCTGTTTTTT
CASHPTSGTRLTGELFF
>TRBV15|.|.|TRBJ2-1
TGTGCCACCAGCAGAGTTCCCCCTGGGGGGGGCATATACAATGAGCAGTTCTTC
CATSRVPPGGGIYNEQFF
>TRBV30|TRBD1|.|TRBJ1-2
TGTGCCTGGGACAGGGGAAGATCCTATGGCTACACCTTC
CAWDRGRSYGYTF
>TRBV7-9|.|.|TRBJ1-2
TGTGCCAGCAGCTTAGGGAGACAGGATTATGGCTACACCTTC
CASSLGRQDYGYTF
>TRBV5-1|TRBD1|.|TRBJ1-4
TGCGCCAGCAGCTTCACAGGGGTGTCGCTTGAAAAACTGTTTTTT
CASSFTGVSLEKLFF
>TRBV30|TRBD2|.|TRBJ2-3
TGTGCCTGGAGTCGGCGGGGGGGCACAGATACGCAGTATTTT
CAWSRRGGTDTQYF
>TRBV4-1|.|once|TRBJ2-2
TGCGCCAGCAGCCAAGCATCCACCGGGGAGCTGTTTTTT
CASSQASTGELFF
>TRBV30|.|.|TRBJ2-5
TGTGCCTGGAGCCACTTAGGTTCCGGGGAGACCCAGTACTTC
CAWSHLGSGETQYF